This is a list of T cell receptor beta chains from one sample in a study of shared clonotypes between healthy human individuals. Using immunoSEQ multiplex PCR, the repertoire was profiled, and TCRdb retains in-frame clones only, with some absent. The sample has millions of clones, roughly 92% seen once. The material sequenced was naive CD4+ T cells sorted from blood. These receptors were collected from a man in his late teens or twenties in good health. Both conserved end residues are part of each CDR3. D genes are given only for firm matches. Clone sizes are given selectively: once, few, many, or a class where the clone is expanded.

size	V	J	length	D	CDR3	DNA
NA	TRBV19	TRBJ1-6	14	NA	CASSITIYNSPLHF	TGTGCCAGTAGTATCACCATCTATAATTCACCCCTCCACTTT
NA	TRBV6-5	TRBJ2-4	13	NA	CASSYDVKNIQYF	TGTGCCAGCAGTTACGATGTCAAAAACATTCAGTACTTC
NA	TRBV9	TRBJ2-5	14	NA	CASSVDRAEGTQYF	TGTGCCAGCAGCGTAGACAGGGCCGAGGGGACCCAGTACTTC
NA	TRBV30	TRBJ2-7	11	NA	CAWSVTGEQYF	TGTGCCTGGAGTGTGACTGGGGAGCAGTACTTC
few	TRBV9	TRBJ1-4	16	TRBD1	CASSVEPGGYGEKLFF	TGTGCCAGCAGCGTAGAGCCAGGGGGCTACGGTGAAAAACTGTTTTTT
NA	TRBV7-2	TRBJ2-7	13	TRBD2	CASSGAGGYEQYF	TGTGCCAGCAGCGGAGCGGGAGGATACGAGCAGTACTTC
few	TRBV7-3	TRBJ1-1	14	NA	CASSLNAGNTEAFF	TGTGCCAGCAGCTTAAATGCGGGGAACACTGAAGCTTTCTTT
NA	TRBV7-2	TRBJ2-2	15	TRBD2	CASLPAGGWAGELFF	TGTGCCAGCCTCCCAGCGGGAGGGTGGGCCGGGGAGCTGTTTTTT
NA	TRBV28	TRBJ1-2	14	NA	CATLALTRVYGYTF	TGTGCCACCCTCGCCCTTACGAGGGTCTATGGCTACACCTTC
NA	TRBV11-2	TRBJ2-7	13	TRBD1	CASSRDSYYEQYF	TGTGCCAGCAGTCGGGACAGCTACTACGAGCAGTACTTC
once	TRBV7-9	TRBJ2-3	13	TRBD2	CASTLAGSDTQYF	TGTGCCAGCACCCTAGCGGGATCGGATACGCAGTATTTT
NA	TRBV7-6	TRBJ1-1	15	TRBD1	CASSLWDRVNTEAFF	TGTGCCAGCAGCTTGTGGGACAGAGTGAACACTGAAGCTTTCTTT
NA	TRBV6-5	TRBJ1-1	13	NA	CASSAGLYTEAFF	TGTGCCAGCAGTGCGGGACTCTACACTGAAGCTTTCTTT
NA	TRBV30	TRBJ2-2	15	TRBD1	CAWSRGGQGTGELFF	TGTGCCTGGTCCCGAGGTGGACAGGGGACCGGGGAGCTGTTTTTT
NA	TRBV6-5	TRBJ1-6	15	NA	CASTRRNSYNSPLHF	TGTGCCAGCACCCGGCGGAACTCCTATAATTCACCCCTCCACTTT
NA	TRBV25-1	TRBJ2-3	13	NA	CASSGLVRDTQYF	TGTGCCAGCTCGGGGTTAGTAAGAGATACGCAGTATTTT
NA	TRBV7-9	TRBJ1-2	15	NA	CASSLEYRTNYGYTF	TGTGCCAGCAGCTTAGAGTACAGGACTAACTATGGCTACACCTTC
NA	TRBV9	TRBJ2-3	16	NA	CASSVGRTSTTDTQYF	TGTGCCAGCAGCGTAGGTAGAACTAGCACCACAGATACGCAGTATTTT
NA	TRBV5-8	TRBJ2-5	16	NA	CASMGGADLNQETQYF	TGTGCCAGCATGGGGGGGGCCGACCTGAACCAAGAGACCCAGTACTTC
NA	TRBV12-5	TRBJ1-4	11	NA	CASGINEKLFF	TGTGCTAGTGGTATTAATGAAAAACTGTTTTTT
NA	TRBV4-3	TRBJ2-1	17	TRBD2	CASSQDGTSGSWDEQFF	TGCGCCAGCAGCCAAGATGGCACTAGCGGGAGTTGGGATGAGCAGTTCTTC
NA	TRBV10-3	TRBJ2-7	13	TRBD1	CAISERTGEPQYF	TGTGCCATCAGTGAAAGGACAGGGGAGCCGCAGTACTTC
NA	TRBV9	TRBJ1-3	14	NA	CASSVGASGNTIYF	TGTGCCAGCAGCGTAGGAGCCTCTGGAAACACCATATATTTT
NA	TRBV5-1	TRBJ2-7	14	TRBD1	CASSQDRLGYEQYF	TGCGCCAGCAGCCAGGACAGGCTTGGGTACGAGCAGTACTTC